Ten or more counts support the clone carrying this TCR beta chain. Its specificity is unknown. The sample belongs to a study of breast tumors, draining lymph nodes, adjacent tissues. TCRdb reprocessed the multiplex PCR reads with MiXCR, giving one entry per CDR3 protein. The data show 170,000 or so distinct CDR3 sequences, around a third seen once. The study's findings and limits: Tumors had less TCR diversity than lymph nodes, more than nontumor tissue.

Axillary draining lymph nodes of breast cancer patients supplied the node samples. The CDR3 loop spans 12 amino acids. Trimming took 2 bases from V and 6 from J, leaving 5 bases between them. CDR1 is SEHNR and CDR2 is FQNEAQ in the germline V gene (reference sequence). This rearrangement joins TRBV7-9 to TRBJ1-5, with D unresolved. Material for sequencing was axillary lymph node tissue. This sequence was found in a female donor with breast cancer. Some clones in this sample may be carry-over from other donors' samples. The CDR3 region has the DNA TGTGCCAGCAGCTTAAATTTTCAGCCCCAGCATTTT. This sequence encodes CASSLNFQPQHF. Full variable domain (remainder filled in from reference TRBV7-9 and TRBJ1-5): DTGVSQNPRHKITKRGQNVTFRCDPISEHNRLYWYRQTLGQGPEFLTYFQNEAQLEKSRLLSDRFSAERPKGSFSTLEIQRTEQGDSAMYLCASSLNFQPQHFGDGTRLSIL.